This T cell receptor beta chain was captured in a study of blood T cell repertoires in COVID-19. On the study more broadly: Samples taken during acute and convalescent COVID-19 were collected in the United States, Italy and Spain. Sources were T cells, B-cell-depleted T cells, or PBMCs; the material itself was cDNA or gDNA.

Authors' analysis steps: Estimation of nucleated cell counts relied on the amplification of reference gene primers. TCRdb keeps only in-frame clones here, not all; method: immunoSEQ multiplex PCR. The DNA gave D and trimming, while V, J and clone size come from that table. The data contain more than 45,000 clones, 91% of them singletons. With 8 bases clipped from V and 0 bases from J, the junction kept 7 bases outside the gene matches. CDR3 length: 15 residues. The V gene's germline CDR1 is SGHDT and CDR2 YYEEEE. This chain links TRBV5-6 with TRBJ2-1; 8 positions agree with TRBD2. This clonotype was obtained from a man aged 70-80 years with active COVID-19. The sequenced sample consisted of peripheral blood. The CDR3 spells CASVSGVSSYNEQFF. For the CDR3, the DNA is TGTGCCAGTGTTAGCGGGGTGAGCTCCTACAATGAGCAGTTCTTC.